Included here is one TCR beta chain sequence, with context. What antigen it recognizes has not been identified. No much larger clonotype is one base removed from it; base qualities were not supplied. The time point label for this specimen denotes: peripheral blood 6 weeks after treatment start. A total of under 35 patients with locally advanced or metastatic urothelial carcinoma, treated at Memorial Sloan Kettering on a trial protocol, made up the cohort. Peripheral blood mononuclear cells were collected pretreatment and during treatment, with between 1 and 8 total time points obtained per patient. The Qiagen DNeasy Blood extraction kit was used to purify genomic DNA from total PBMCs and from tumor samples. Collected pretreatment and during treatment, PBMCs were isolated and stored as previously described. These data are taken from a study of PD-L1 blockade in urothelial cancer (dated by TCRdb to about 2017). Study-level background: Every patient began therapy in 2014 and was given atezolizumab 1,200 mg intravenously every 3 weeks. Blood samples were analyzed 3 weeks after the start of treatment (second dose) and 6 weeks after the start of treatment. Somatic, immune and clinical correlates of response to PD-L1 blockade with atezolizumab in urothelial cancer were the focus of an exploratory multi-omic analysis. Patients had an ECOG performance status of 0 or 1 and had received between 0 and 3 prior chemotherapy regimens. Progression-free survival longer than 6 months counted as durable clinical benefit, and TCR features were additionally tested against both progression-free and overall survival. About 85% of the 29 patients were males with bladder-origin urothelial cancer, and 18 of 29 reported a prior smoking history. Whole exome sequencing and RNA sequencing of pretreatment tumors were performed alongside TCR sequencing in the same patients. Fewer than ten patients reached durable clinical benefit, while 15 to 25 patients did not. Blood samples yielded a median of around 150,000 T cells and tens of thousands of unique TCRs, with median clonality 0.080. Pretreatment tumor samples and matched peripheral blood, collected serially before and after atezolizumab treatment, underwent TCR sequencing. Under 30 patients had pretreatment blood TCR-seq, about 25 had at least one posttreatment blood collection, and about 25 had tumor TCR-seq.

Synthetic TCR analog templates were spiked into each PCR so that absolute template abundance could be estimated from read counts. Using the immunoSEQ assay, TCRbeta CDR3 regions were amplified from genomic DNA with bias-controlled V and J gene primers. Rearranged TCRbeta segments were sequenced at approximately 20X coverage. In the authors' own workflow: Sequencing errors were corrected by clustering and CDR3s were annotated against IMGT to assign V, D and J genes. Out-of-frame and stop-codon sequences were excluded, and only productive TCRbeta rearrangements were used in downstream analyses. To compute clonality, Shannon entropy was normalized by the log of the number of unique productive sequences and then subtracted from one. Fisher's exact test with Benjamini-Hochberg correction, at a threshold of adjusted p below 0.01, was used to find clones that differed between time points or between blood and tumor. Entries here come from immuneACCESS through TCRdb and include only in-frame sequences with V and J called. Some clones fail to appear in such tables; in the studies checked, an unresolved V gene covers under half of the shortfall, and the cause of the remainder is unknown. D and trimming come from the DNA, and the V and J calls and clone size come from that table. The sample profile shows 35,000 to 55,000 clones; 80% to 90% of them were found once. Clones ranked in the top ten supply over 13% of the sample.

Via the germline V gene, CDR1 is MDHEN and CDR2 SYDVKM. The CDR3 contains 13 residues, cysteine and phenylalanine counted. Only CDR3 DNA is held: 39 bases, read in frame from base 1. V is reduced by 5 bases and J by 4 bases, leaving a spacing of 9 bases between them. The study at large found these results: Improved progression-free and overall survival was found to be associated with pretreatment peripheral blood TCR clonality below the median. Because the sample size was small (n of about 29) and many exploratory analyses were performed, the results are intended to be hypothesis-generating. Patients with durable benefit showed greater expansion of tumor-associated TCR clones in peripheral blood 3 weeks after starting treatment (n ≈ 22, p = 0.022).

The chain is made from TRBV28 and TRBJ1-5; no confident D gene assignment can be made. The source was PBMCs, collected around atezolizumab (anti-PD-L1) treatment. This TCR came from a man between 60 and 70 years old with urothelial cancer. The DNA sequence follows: TGTGCCAGCAGTGAAGACGGGAATCAGCCCCAGCATTTT. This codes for CASSEDGNQPQHF.